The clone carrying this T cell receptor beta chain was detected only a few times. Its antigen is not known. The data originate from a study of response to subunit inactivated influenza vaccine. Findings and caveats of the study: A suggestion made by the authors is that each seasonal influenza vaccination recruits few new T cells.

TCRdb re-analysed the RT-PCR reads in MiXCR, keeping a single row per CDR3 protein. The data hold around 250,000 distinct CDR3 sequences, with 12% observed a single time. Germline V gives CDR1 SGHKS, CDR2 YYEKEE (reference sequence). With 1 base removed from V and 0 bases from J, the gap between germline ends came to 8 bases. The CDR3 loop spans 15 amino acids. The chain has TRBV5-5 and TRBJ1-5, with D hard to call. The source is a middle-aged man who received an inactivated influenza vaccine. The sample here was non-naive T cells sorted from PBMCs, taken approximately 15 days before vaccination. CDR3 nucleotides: TGTGCCAGCAGCTTGTGGGCCAGTAGCAATCAGCCCCAGCATTTT. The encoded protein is CASSLWASSNQPQHF. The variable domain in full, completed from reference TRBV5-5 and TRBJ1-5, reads DAGVTQSPTHLIKTRGQQVTLRCSPISGHKSVSWYQQVLGQGPQFIFQYYEKEERGRGNFPDRFSARQFPNYSSELNVNALLLGDSALYLCASSLWASSNQPQHFGDGTRLSIL.